This T cell receptor (beta chain) was retrieved from a study of T cells in Graves' hyperthyroidism and ophthalmopathy. The CDR3 runs 12 residues. Per germline, CDR1 SEHNR and CDR2 FQNEAQ (reference sequence). The germline V and J ends were trimmed by 3 bases and 6 bases, with 9 bases remaining between them. Whole-study findings and limits: Ophthalmopathy cases were set apart from stable hyperthyroidism by a 13 V-J model. Most thyroid clonotypes with frequency above 0.001 were detected in blood.

In this sample, this clonotype turned up a few times. Its specificity is unknown. The TCR beta CDR3 regions underwent amplification using RNA transcripts as the source. Carried out on the TCR CDR3, a first-round RT-PCR used the HTBI primer set. A single record per CDR3 protein comes from TCRdb applying MiXCR to the multiplex PCR reads. The sample contains 480,000 or so distinct CDR3 sequences, over 35% of which appear only once. The study based diagnoses on clinical symptoms, serum thyroxine and TRAb, thyroid ultrasound and orbital computed tomography. The TCR sequence derives from an adult woman with Graves' disease, either hyperthyroidism or ophthalmopathy (not recorded which). The chain links TRBV7-9 to TRBJ2-7, with a weak D call TRBD2 (5 bases). Sequencing was done on a sample of peripheral blood or thyroid tissue (not recorded which). Written as DNA, the CDR3 is TGTGCCAGCAGCTTTGGTGCGGGCGAGCAGTACTTC. Its translation: CASSFGAGEQYF.